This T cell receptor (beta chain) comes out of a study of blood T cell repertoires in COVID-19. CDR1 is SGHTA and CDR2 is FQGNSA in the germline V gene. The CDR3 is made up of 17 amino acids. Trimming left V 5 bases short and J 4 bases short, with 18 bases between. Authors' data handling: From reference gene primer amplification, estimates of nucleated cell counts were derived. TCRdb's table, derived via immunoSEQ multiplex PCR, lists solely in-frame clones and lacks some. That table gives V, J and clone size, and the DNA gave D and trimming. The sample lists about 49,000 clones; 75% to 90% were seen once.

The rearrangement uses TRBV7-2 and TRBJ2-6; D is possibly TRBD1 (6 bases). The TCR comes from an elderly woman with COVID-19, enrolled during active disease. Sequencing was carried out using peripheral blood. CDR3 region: CASSPVGARRGANVLTF. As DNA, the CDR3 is TGTGCCAGCAGCCCGGTGGGGGCCCGAAGGGGGGCCAACGTCCTGACTTTC.